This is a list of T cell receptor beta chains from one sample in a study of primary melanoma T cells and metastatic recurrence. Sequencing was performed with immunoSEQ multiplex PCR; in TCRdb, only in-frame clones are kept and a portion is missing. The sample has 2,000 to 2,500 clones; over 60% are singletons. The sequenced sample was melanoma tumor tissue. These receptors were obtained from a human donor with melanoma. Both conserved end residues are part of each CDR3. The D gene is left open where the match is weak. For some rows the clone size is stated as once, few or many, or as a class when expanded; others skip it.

CASSLAQVNTEAFF TGTGCCAGCAGCTTGGCCCAGGTGAACACTGAAGCTTTCTTT NA TRBJ1-1 few TRBV11-3
CASSRPLHSRPEAFF TGTGCCAGTAGTAGGCCCCTTCACAGTCGGCCTGAAGCTTTCTTT NA TRBJ1-1 NA TRBV19
CASSLSPMGNGDTQYF TGTGCCAGCAGCTTAAGCCCGATGGGCAACGGGGATACGCAGTATTTT NA TRBJ2-3 NA TRBV11-3
CASSLGSSGQETQYF TGTGCCAGCAGCTTAGGGTCTAGCGGACAAGAGACCCAGTACTTC TRBD2 TRBJ2-5 once TRBV11-3
CASSLGWATTNEKLFF TGTGCCAGCAGCTTAGGTTGGGCCACAACTAATGAAAAACTGTTTTTT NA TRBJ1-4 NA TRBV7-6
CASSLATDANEKLFF TGTGCCAGCAGCTTGGCGACGGACGCTAATGAAAAACTGTTTTTT NA TRBJ1-4 NA TRBV7-7
CASSYLRDISYEQYF TGCGCCAGCAGCTACCTCCGGGATATTTCCTACGAGCAGTACTTC NA TRBJ2-7 NA TRBV23-1
CASRWTGDYYGYTF TGTGCCAGCAGATGGACAGGGGACTACTATGGCTACACCTTC TRBD1 TRBJ1-2 few TRBV11-3
CASSGLAGVETQYF TGTGCCAGCAGTGGGCTAGCGGGGGTCGAGACCCAGTACTTC TRBD2 TRBJ2-5 once TRBV6-8
CASSSRLAAYEQYF TGTGCCAGCAGTTCAAGACTAGCAGCCTACGAGCAGTACTTC TRBD2 TRBJ2-7 NA TRBV28
CASSLDLNRHNSPLHF TGTGCCAGCAGCTTAGACCTGAACAGGCATAATTCACCCCTCCACTTT NA TRBJ1-6 NA TRBV11-3
CASSIGQSEAFF TGTGCCAGTAGTATCGGGCAGTCTGAAGCTTTCTTT NA TRBJ1-1 NA TRBV19
CASSLGGGIYEQYF TGTGCCAGCAGCTTAGGAGGCGGGATCTACGAGCAGTACTTC NA TRBJ2-7 NA TRBV11-3
CASSLSGTGNTIYF TGTGCCAGCAGCTTATCAGGGACTGGAAACACCATATATTTT NA TRBJ1-3 NA TRBV11-3
CASSRVAGGETQYF TGTGCCAGCAGCCGCGTAGCGGGTGGTGAAACCCAGTACTTC TRBD2 TRBJ2-5 NA TRBV6-8
CASSSSDRNYGYTF TGTGCCAGCAGCTCTTCCGACAGAAACTATGGCTACACCTTC NA TRBJ1-2 NA TRBV11-3
CASSLVTAGANVLTF TGTGCCAGCAGCTTAGTTACCGCTGGGGCCAACGTCCTGACTTTC NA TRBJ2-6 once TRBV7-4
CASSYSRGQKDTQYF TGTGCCAGCAGTTACTCGAGAGGGCAGAAAGATACGCAGTATTTT NA TRBJ2-3 once TRBV6-8
CASSPPGTGSPYEQYF TGTGCCAGCTCACCCCCGGGAACAGGGTCGCCCTACGAGCAGTACTTC NA TRBJ2-7 NA TRBV18
CASNDRDRSSDTQYF TGTGCCAGCAACGACCGGGACCGAAGTTCGGATACGCAGTATTTT NA TRBJ2-3 NA TRBV6-8
CASSSGGRVVAFF TGTGCCAGCAGCTCCGGCGGTCGGGTCGTCGCTTTCTTT NA TRBJ1-1 NA TRBV7-1
CASSESWLAKADTQYF TGCGCCAGCAGTGAGTCGTGGCTAGCTAAAGCGGATACGCAGTATTTT NA TRBJ2-3 once TRBV10-2
CATSRDWGGLETQYF TGTGCCACTTCCCGGGATTGGGGGGGCCTAGAGACCCAGTACTTC NA TRBJ2-5 NA TRBV6-8
CASSLSPGGIYGYTF TGTGCCAGCAGTTTATCCCCAGGGGGCATCTATGGCTACACCTTC TRBD1 TRBJ1-2 NA TRBV28
CASSLRVYEQYF TGTGCCAGCAGCCTCCGAGTATACGAGCAGTACTTC NA TRBJ2-7 NA TRBV28
CASSRSGGPDNEQFF TGCGCCAGCAGCCGTAGCGGGGGCCCGGACAATGAGCAGTTCTTC TRBD2 TRBJ2-1 NA TRBV5-1
CASRLPGSYNSPLHF TGTGCCAGCCGGCTACCGGGATCCTATAATTCACCCCTCCACTTT NA TRBJ1-6 NA TRBV9
CASSEMVAGGHEQFF TGTGCCAGCAGTGAAATGGTAGCGGGGGGCCATGAGCAGTTCTTC TRBD2 TRBJ2-1 NA TRBV2
CASSDRGLLEKLFF TGTGCCAGCAGTGACAGGGGGTTGTTGGAAAAACTGTTTTTT TRBD1 TRBJ1-4 NA TRBV6-8
CSVETDAPFHEQYF TGCAGCGTTGAGACGGATGCACCCTTTCACGAGCAGTACTTC NA TRBJ2-7 few TRBV29-1
CASSPKDRISYNSPLHF TGTGCCAGCAGCCCGAAAGACAGGATCTCCTATAATTCACCCCTCCACTTT NA TRBJ1-6 NA TRBV11-3
CASSLDQGRTEAFF TGTGCCAGCAGCTTAGATCAGGGAAGGACTGAAGCTTTCTTT NA TRBJ1-1 NA TRBV7-1
CASSSLAGHSYEQYF TGTGCCAGCAGTAGTCTAGCGGGGCACTCCTACGAGCAGTACTTC TRBD2 TRBJ2-7 NA TRBV25-1
CASSIGGAQPQHF TGTGCCAGTAGTATCGGGGGGGCTCAGCCCCAGCATTTT NA TRBJ1-5 NA TRBV19
CAIRAPIAGGSDEQFF TGTGCCATCAGAGCCCCCATAGCGGGGGGTTCCGATGAGCAGTTCTTC TRBD2 TRBJ2-1 once TRBV6-8
CASSIGEGDTQYF TGTGCCAGTAGTATAGGCGAAGGAGATACGCAGTATTTT NA TRBJ2-3 NA TRBV19
CAWTKGGGETQYF TGTGCCTGGACCAAGGGGGGAGGAGAGACCCAGTACTTC NA TRBJ2-5 NA TRBV30
CAWRGQGGLGQPQHF TGTGCCTGGAGAGGGCAAGGGGGCTTGGGGCAGCCCCAGCATTTT TRBD1 TRBJ1-5 few TRBV30
CASSLLGLQETQYF TGTGCCAGCAGCTTACTGGGGTTACAAGAGACCCAGTACTTC NA TRBJ2-5 NA TRBV11-3
CASSLGGGRTSQPQHF TGTGCCAGCAGTTTAGGGGGGGGACGGACCAGTCAGCCCCAGCATTTT NA TRBJ1-5 few TRBV28
CASSQERGTGQETQYF TGCGCCAGCAGCCAAGAGAGAGGGACAGGGCAAGAGACCCAGTACTTC TRBD1 TRBJ2-5 NA TRBV23-1
CASSYRTGANYGYTF TGTGCCAGCAGTTATAGGACAGGAGCTAACTATGGCTACACCTTC TRBD1 TRBJ1-2 NA TRBV6-8